The 17 T cell receptor beta chains below all came from one sample that was sequenced in a study of OX40 agonist ivuxolimab in advanced cancers. Preparation of the library involved the immunoSEQ multiplex PCR assay. TCRdb retrieved this table from immuneACCESS and kept in-frame rearrangements only. Not all clones are present; in checked studies, unresolved V genes account for under half, and no reason is known for the remainder. For this sample there are 90,000 to 130,000 clones; approximately 89% appear just once. The ten biggest clones cover 0.25% to 0.3% of the sample. Sequenced material: CD4+ or CD8+ T cells sorted from blood, taken in a trial of the OX40 agonist ivuxolimab. All receptors derive from an adult with an advanced solid tumor such as melanoma, head and neck, liver or kidney cancer.

V gene TRBV7-2 combines with J gene TRBJ2-1; TRBD1 matches at 9 bases. This CDR3 comprises 15 residues. Trimming at V came to 4 bases and at J to 6 bases, leaving 7 bases not matched to a gene. Germline CDR1 reads SGHTA; CDR2 reads FQGNSA. The CDR3 DNA is TGTGCCAGCAGCTCGCTGGGACAGGGTCGCAATGAGCAGTTCTTC. It codes for CASSSLGQGRNEQFF.

The V call is TRBV5-6, the J call TRBJ1-1; D gene unclear. The CDR3 has 12 residues. V lost 1 base to trimming and J lost 3 bases, with 4 bases between them. The germline V gene encodes CDR1 SGHDT and CDR2 YYEEEE. CDR3 residues: CASSLLYTEAFF. The CDR3 bases are TGTGCCAGCAGCTTGCTCTACACTGAAGCTTTCTTT.

The chain combines TRBV19 with TRBJ1-1; the D gene is possibly TRBD1 (5 bases). CDR3 length equals 11 residues. The V gene's germline CDR1 is LNHDA and CDR2 SQIVND (reference sequence). The V gene lost 3 bases and the J gene lost 14 bases, with 13 bases spanning the gap. CDR3 sequence: CASSMGTASFF. CDR3 coding DNA: TGTGCCAGTAGTATGGGGACTGCCTCGTTCTTT.

The chain is built from TRBV7-9 and TRBJ2-5; 8 bases line up with TRBD1. Per the germline V gene, CDR1 is SEHNR and CDR2 is FQNEAQ (reference sequence). The CDR3 has 13 residues. After removal of 7 bases from V and 4 bases from J, the junction contained 5 bases not matched to a gene. The CDR3 DNA follows: TGTGCCAGCACCCTCAGGGGGCCAGAGACCCAGTACTTC. As protein: CASTLRGPETQYF. Using reference TRBV7-9 and TRBJ2-5 for the parts outside the CDR3, the full variable domain is DTGVSQNPRHKITKRGQNVTFRCDPISEHNRLYWYRQTLGQGPEFLTYFQNEAQLEKSRLLSDRFSAERPKGSFSTLEIQRTEQGDSAMYLCASTLRGPETQYFGPGTRLLVL.

J is TRBJ1-5 and V is TRBV4-1; D remains ambiguous. The CDR3 runs 15 residues. V was cut by 2 bases and J by 4 bases, with 12 bases left in between. Germline V gene lookup returns CDR1 MGHRA and CDR2 YSYEKL. The DNA of the CDR3 is TGCGCCAGCAGCCAAAGCAACAGACAAAATCAGCCCCAGCATTTT. It is translated as CASSQSNRQNQPQHF.

The chain has TRBV5-1 and TRBJ1-1, with no clear D. Germline V gene lookup returns CDR1 SGHRS and CDR2 YFSETQ. V lost 4 bases, J lost 3 bases, and 13 bases lay in between. There are 14 residues in the CDR3. The CDR3 nucleotides are TGCGCCAGCAGCGTGACCGGAGCCGACACTGAAGCTTTCTTT. The encoded protein is CASSVTGADTEAFF.

This sequence joins TRBV2 and TRBJ1-1; D remains unclear. The length of the CDR3 is 13 residues. V was trimmed by 5 bases and J by 8 bases, leaving 15 bases between them. The germline V gene has CDR1 SNHLY and CDR2 FYNNEI. CDR3 DNA sequence: TGTGCCAGCAGTCCGGGCCTCCGAGGGGAAGCTTTCTTT. Amino acid sequence: CASSPGLRGEAFF.

The chain carries TRBV6-6 and TRBJ1-2; TRBD1 matches at 7 bases. The V segment lost 6 bases and the J segment 4 bases; nucleotides outside the gene matches: 11. Germline V gene sequence: CDR1 MNHNY, CDR2 SVGAGI (reference sequence). The CDR3 extends over 15 amino acids. As DNA, the CDR3 is TGTGCCAGCAGCCCCGGACAGGCGGTTGGCTATGGCTACACCTTC. Protein: CASSPGQAVGYGYTF.

The V gene is TRBV25-1, the J gene TRBJ2-1; D perhaps matches TRBD2 (7 bases). The germline V gene encodes CDR1 MGHDK and CDR2 SYGVNS. CDR3 length equals 16 residues. The V end lost 6 bases, the J end lost 8 bases, and 23 bases lay between the germline ends. Written as DNA, the CDR3 is TGTGCCAGCAGGTCTACCCGGGGGGCCGGATCTGATGAGCAGTTCTTC. This encodes CASRSTRGAGSDEQFF.

V usage is TRBV19 and J usage is TRBJ1-2; weak D call: TRBD1 (6 bases). The V end lost 7 bases, the J end lost 4 bases, and 28 bases lay between the germline ends. This CDR3 comprises 18 residues. The germline V gene encodes CDR1 LNHDA and CDR2 SQIVND (reference sequence). The CDR3 sequence is CASTPLYGGGGRGYGYTF. The CDR3 nucleotides read TGTGCCAGTACCCCGTTATATGGGGGCGGGGGGCGCGGCTATGGCTACACCTTC.

The CDR3 bases are TGTGCCAGTAGTATGACAGGTCCGCTAGCCAAAAACATTCAGTACTTC. This sequence encodes CASSMTGPLAKNIQYF. The rearrangement joins TRBV19 to TRBJ2-4; maybe TRBD1 (6 bases). The germline V and J ends were trimmed by 3 bases and 0 bases, with 12 bases remaining between them. The CDR3 has 16 residues. Germline-derived CDR1 and CDR2 are LNHDA and SQIVND (reference sequence).

This clone appeared many times. This rearrangement joins TRBV5-4 to TRBJ2-7; 7 bases map to TRBD1. The CDR3 contains 14 residues. Germline V gene data show CDR1 as SGHNT and CDR2 as YYREEE (reference sequence). The J segment lost 0 bases and the V segment lost 3 bases, leaving 3 bases of the junction unmatched. CDR3: CASSWTGDSYEQYF. CDR3 sequence (DNA): TGTGCCAGCAGCTGGACAGGAGACTCCTACGAGCAGTACTTC.

This chain uses TRBV4-2 with TRBJ2-1; 9 nucleotides agree with TRBD2. This CDR3 contains 16 residues. CDR1 is LGHNA and CDR2 is YNFKEQ in the germline V gene. V was clipped by 4 bases and J by 5 bases; unmatched bases: 9. CDR3 protein: CASSPTQRGVHNEQFF. The CDR3 coding sequence is TGTGCCAGCAGCCCTACGCAGCGGGGGGTACACAATGAGCAGTTCTTC.

V is TRBV6-6 and J is TRBJ2-1, with 9 positions matching TRBD1. The V gene end was trimmed by 7 bases and the J gene end by 10 bases; junction bases not matched to a gene: 17. CDR3 length: 16 residues. Germline V gene sequence: CDR1 MNHNY, CDR2 SVGAGI (reference sequence). The chain's CDR3 is CASTLSPGQGEVEQFF. CDR3 bases: TGTGCCAGCACCCTATCTCCGGGACAGGGAGAGGTGGAGCAGTTCTTC.

V is TRBV9 and J is TRBJ2-7, with D unclear. The CDR3 runs 14 residues. Germline V gene sequence: CDR1 SGDLS, CDR2 YYNGEE. V lost 3 bases to trimming and J lost 4 bases, with 14 bases between them. In DNA, the CDR3 is TGTGCCAGCAGCGCTCAGGTATCATCTTACGAGCAGTACTTC. Protein sequence: CASSAQVSSYEQYF.

V gene TRBV6-5 combines with J gene TRBJ2-5; D is undetermined. Germline values: CDR1 MNHEY, CDR2 SVGAGI. The V and J ends lost 2 bases and 0 bases respectively, with 7 bases between them. The CDR3 covers 14 residues. The chain's CDR3 is CASSYGPHQETQYF. Written as DNA, the CDR3 is TGTGCCAGCAGTTACGGGCCCCACCAAGAGACCCAGTACTTC.

V is TRBV5-1 and J is TRBJ2-2, with TRBD1 identical over 9 bases. This CDR3 has 14 amino acids. J gave up 6 bases and V 4 bases, and 4 bases lay outside the gene matches. Germline V gene lookup returns CDR1 SGHRS and CDR2 YFSETQ. Written as DNA, the CDR3 is TGCGCCAGCAGCATGGGACAGGGCCCCGGGGAGCTGTTTTTT. Protein sequence: CASSMGQGPGELFF.